What follows are 32 T cell receptor beta chains derived from one specimen sequenced in a study of blood T cells in healthy people across ages. PCR was performed a second time for about 6 to 11 cycles using a sample-barcoded 5' primer and a J-beta primer mix. TCRdb reanalysed the 5' RACE reads using MiXCR and keeps one entry per CDR3 protein. The table has about 1.7 million distinct CDR3 sequences, roughly 27% seen once. Sequenced sample: blood. These receptors all stem from a young woman in good health.

This clonotype has at least ten counts. This chain links TRBV4-2 with TRBJ2-1; D is unclear. CDR1 and CDR2 from the germline V gene are LGHNA and YNFKEQ. The CDR3 has 13 amino acids. V shed 3 bases and J shed 4 bases, with 7 bases lying between them. This CDR3 reads CASSQALYNEQFF. The CDR3 nucleotides are TGTGCCAGCAGCCAGGCCCTATACAATGAGCAGTTCTTC.

This clonotype was found many times. The chain has TRBV20-1 and TRBJ2-7; 12 positions agree with TRBD2. The CDR3 runs to 14 residues. V was clipped by 5 bases and J by 1 base; unmatched bases: 3. Germline V gene lookup returns CDR1 DFQATT and CDR2 SNEGSKA (reference sequence). CDR3 DNA: TGCAGTGCTTCGACTAGCGGGGGTTCCTACGAGCAGTACTTC. This encodes CSASTSGGSYEQYF.

This clonotype came up a few times. The CDR3 DNA reads TGTGCCAGCAGTCGCCCAGGGACAGGGGGGGACGAGCAGTACTTC. This encodes CASSRPGTGGDEQYF. The genes are TRBV25-1 and TRBJ2-4; 11 positions agree with TRBD1. The J call is in doubt because the DNA end fits TRBJ2-7 better. CDR1 and CDR2 from the germline V gene are MGHDK and SYGVNS. The CDR3 sequence is 15 residues long.

This clonotype was counted a few times. This chain links TRBV6-5 with TRBJ2-3; D uncertain. V lost 11 bases, J lost 3 bases, and 9 bases lay in between. Germline CDR1 is MNHEY and CDR2 is SVGAGI. This CDR3 is built from 11 residues. The CDR3 loop reads CAVTQTDTQYF. CDR3 coding DNA: TGTGCCGTTACCCAGACAGATACGCAGTATTTT.

The rearrangement joins TRBV18 to TRBJ2-6; weak D call: TRBD1 (6 bases). The germline V gene has CDR1 KGHSH and CDR2 LQKENI. Trimming shortened V by 6 bases and J by 0 bases, and 12 bases separated the two germline ends. The CDR3 loop spans 16 amino acids. CDR3 nucleotide sequence: TGTGCCAGCTCTCTCAGGGGCCACTCTGGGGCCAACGTCCTGACTTTC. The encoded protein is CASSLRGHSGANVLTF.

In this sample, this clonotype turned up many times. The chain links TRBV4-3 to TRBJ2-4; the D gene is possibly TRBD2 (6 bases). This CDR3 has 13 amino acids. The V gene lost 4 bases and the J gene lost 7 bases, with 11 bases spanning the gap. From germline, CDR1 is LGHNA and CDR2 YSLEER. The CDR3 region is CASSPKEGNIQYF. Written as DNA, the CDR3 is TGCGCCAGCAGCCCCAAGGAGGGGAACATTCAGTACTTC.

At least ten counts were recorded for this clonotype. DNA for the CDR3: TGTGCCAGCAGGGGTAGCGTGAGGGGAGAGACCCAGTACTTC. Encoded protein: CASRGSVRGETQYF. The chain combines TRBV7-9 with TRBJ2-5; D may match TRBD1 or TRBD2 (5 bases each). V lost 6 bases, J lost 4 bases, and 15 bases lay in between. The CDR3 runs to 14 residues. Germline lookup yields CDR1 SEHNR and CDR2 FQNEAQ (reference sequence).

This clonotype has a count of ten or more. The chain combines TRBV12-3 or TRBV12-4 with TRBJ2-5, with D perhaps TRBD2 (5 bases). The DNA end favors TRBJ2-7, so the J call may be wrong. This CDR3 is built from 12 residues. The CDR3 loop reads CASSSPGSEQYF. CDR3 nucleotides: TGTGCCAGCAGTTCCCCGGGGAGCGAGCAGTACTTC.

This clonotype was detected a few times. The rearrangement joins TRBV20-1 to TRBJ2-7; 7 bases fit TRBD1. The V gene's germline CDR1 is DFQATT and CDR2 SNEGSKA (reference sequence). V gave up 5 bases and J gave up 0 bases; unmatched junction bases: 4. There are 13 residues in the CDR3. This chain's CDR3 is CSAEQGSSYEQYF. DNA for the CDR3: TGCAGTGCTGAACAGGGGAGCTCCTACGAGCAGTACTTC.

The chain is built from TRBV12-3 or TRBV12-4 and TRBJ1-4; D is perhaps TRBD1 (5 bases). The CDR3 is 17 amino acids. The ends were cut back, 6 bases at V and 1 base at J, with 18 bases in the middle. CDR3 in amino acids: CASSRPGLTETNEKLFF. The CDR3 DNA reads TGTGCCAGCAGCCGACCGGGACTGACGGAAACTAATGAAAAACTGTTTTTT.

V gene TRBV7-9 combines with J gene TRBJ1-5, with D perhaps matching TRBD1 (5 bases). The germline CDR1 and CDR2 sequences are SEHNR and FQNEAQ (reference sequence). The CDR3 sequence is 12 residues long. Trimming shortened V by 5 bases and J by 9 bases, and 11 bases separated the two germline ends. The DNA for the CDR3 is TGTGCCAGCAGCCTGACAGAATCGCCCCAGCATTTT. Amino acids: CASSLTESPQHF.

A note on this clonotype: A read error may produce the germline difference seen at one junction end. The chain combines TRBV5-1 with TRBJ2-1; 8 bases map to TRBD2. The CDR3 covers 15 residues. Germline loops: CDR1 SGHRS, CDR2 YFSETQ. CDR3 region: CASSLEAGRANERFF. CDR3 sequence (DNA): TGCGCCAGCAGCTTGGAGGCCGGGAGGGCCAATGAGCGGTTCTTC.

This clonotype was observed a single time. A much bigger clone sits one base away, suggesting this may be a read error. The V and J genes are TRBV14 and TRBJ2-1; D uncertain. The germline V gene has CDR1 SGHDN and CDR2 FVKESK. The CDR3 spans 15 residues. V was cut by 1 base and J by 10 bases, with 17 bases left in between. The CDR3 nucleotides are TGTGCCAGCAGCCAAGTTTTCCGGTCCCTGGGGGAGCAGTTCTTC. Protein sequence: CASSQVFRSLGEQFF. The variable domain in full, with the rest retrieved from reference TRBV14 and TRBJ2-1, is EAGVTQFPSHSVIEKGQTVTLRCDPISGHDNLYWYRRVMGKEIKFLLHFVKESKQDESGMPNNRFLAERTGGTYSTLKVQPAELEDSGVYFCASSQVFRSLGEQFFGPGTRLTVL.

The table lists this clonotype with many counts. This sequence joins TRBV24-1 and TRBJ2-1; D possibly corresponds to TRBD1 (5 bases). Germline values: CDR1 KGHDR, CDR2 SFDVKD. This CDR3 is 15 amino acids long. Trimming cost V 5 bases and J 1 base, with 11 bases left between them. CDR3 amino acids: CATSGVGASYNEQFF. The CDR3 DNA reads as TGTGCCACCAGTGGGGTTGGGGCTTCCTACAATGAGCAGTTCTTC.

In its sample, this clonotype was seen a few times. CDR3 DNA sequence: TGTGCCAGCAGCCATAACGCCCGGGGGCTTTCACCCCTCCACTTT. Translating gives CASSHNARGLSPLHF. V usage is TRBV4-2 and J usage is TRBJ1-6, with TRBD1 as a possible D gene (6 bases). V lost 3 bases, J lost 9 bases, and 15 bases lay in between. This CDR3 spans 15 amino acids. Germline values: CDR1 LGHNA, CDR2 YNFKEQ.

This clonotype has a count of ten or more. The chain links TRBV9 to TRBJ2-7; D is unresolved. The V and J ends lost 4 bases and 5 bases respectively, with 16 bases between them. This CDR3 is built from 14 residues. Germline lookup yields CDR1 SGDLS and CDR2 YYNGEE. The CDR3 nucleotides read TGTGCCAGCAGCCCTGAGAGTACATGGGACGAGCAGTACTTC. This sequence encodes CASSPESTWDEQYF.

This clonotype was observed many times. J is TRBJ2-5 and V is TRBV5-1; D may be TRBD2 (5 bases). This CDR3 has 16 amino acids. The V and J ends lost 4 bases and 1 base respectively, with 17 bases between them. Per the germline V gene, CDR1 is SGHRS and CDR2 is YFSETQ. CDR3 bases: TGCGCCAGCAGCATCAGCGGAACTGCCACCCAAGAGACCCAGTACTTC. Its protein product is CASSISGTATQETQYF.

This clonotype was detected a few times. The V call is TRBV15, the J call TRBJ2-7; maybe TRBD2 (5 bases). The CDR3 runs 14 residues. V shed 3 bases and J shed 6 bases, with 15 bases lying between them. Per the germline V gene, CDR1 is LNHNV and CDR2 is YYDKDF (reference sequence). The chain's CDR3 is CATSRDSATTEQYF. CDR3 sequence (DNA): TGTGCCACCAGCAGGGACTCGGCGACGACCGAGCAGTACTTC.

In this sample, this clonotype turned up once. This clone may be a read error of a much larger clone one base away. The chain carries TRBV11-2 and TRBJ2-1, with D tentatively TRBD1 (5 bases). V was trimmed by 1 base and J by 10 bases, leaving 20 bases between them. Germline assignment: CDR1 SGHAT and CDR2 FQNNGV. This CDR3 spans 16 amino acids. The CDR3 here is CASSLGHSQGTYEQFF. The CDR3 region has the DNA TGTGCCAGCAGCTTAGGCCACTCTCAGGGAACCTACGAGCAGTTCTTC.

The CDR3 region is CASRQGVTRSYEQYF. In nucleotides, the CDR3 is TGTGCCAGCAGACAGGGAGTGACCCGTTCCTACGAGCAGTACTTC. The chain carries TRBV2 and TRBJ2-7, with D perhaps matching TRBD1 (6 bases). This CDR3 region has 15 residues. In germline, CDR1 is SNHLY, CDR2 FYNNEI. V gave up 6 bases and J gave up 1 base, with 16 bases separating them.

This clonotype was counted only a few times. The rearrangement links TRBV18 to TRBJ2-1; 9 bases are shared with TRBD1. The V segment lost 4 bases and the J segment 9 bases; nucleotides outside the gene matches: 7. The length of the CDR3 is 14 residues. Germline CDR1 and CDR2: KGHSH and LQKENI. CDR3 coding DNA: TGTGCCAGCTCACGCCCACAGGGGGCAAGTGAGCAGTTCTTC. Its protein product is CASSRPQGASEQFF.

This clonotype has ten or more counts. One junction end disagrees with the germline gene, perhaps due to a read error. The V and J genes are TRBV28 and TRBJ2-7; no firm D call. CDR3 length: 12 residues. CDR1 and CDR2 (germline): MDHEN, SYDVKM. The CDR3 nucleotides read TGTGCCAGCAGCTTATCGACCTACGAGCAGTACTTC. It specifies CASSLSTYEQYF.

About this clonotype: One end of the junction varies from germline; a read error may be responsible. This rearrangement joins TRBV5-1 to TRBJ2-3; possibly TRBD2 for D (5 bases). CDR3 length: 15 residues. Germline values: CDR1 SGHRS, CDR2 YFSETQ. The CDR3 region has the DNA TGCGCCAGCAGCTCAGGAGGAGATAGCATAGATACGCAGTATTTT. Translation: CASSSGGDSIDTQYF.

The chain links TRBV29-1 to TRBJ2-5; 15 nucleotides match TRBD2. The V and J ends lost 6 bases and 5 bases, in that order; junction bases with no gene match: 7. In germline, CDR1 is SQVTM, CDR2 ANQGSEA. CDR3 length: 15 residues. CDR3 residues: CSVIGLAGGLETQYF. The CDR3 nucleotides read TGCAGCGTCATCGGACTAGCGGGAGGGCTGGAGACCCAGTACTTC.

This clonotype has ten or more counts. Here the CDR3 reads CSVEDSTGGHYGYTF. CDR3 DNA: TGCAGCGTTGAAGATAGCACAGGGGGTCACTATGGCTACACCTTC. The chain is built from TRBV29-1 and TRBJ1-2, with 8 positions matching TRBD1. The CDR3 consists of 15 residues. The germline CDR1 and CDR2 sequences are SQVTM and ANQGSEA. Losses at the gene ends were 0 bases for V and 3 bases for J; bases not matched to a gene: 6.

Worth noting for this clonotype: The junction departs from germline at one end; a sequencing error may be responsible. V gene TRBV5-1 combines with J gene TRBJ2-2; 7 bases match TRBD1. This CDR3 spans 15 amino acids. The germline V gene encodes CDR1 SGHRS and CDR2 YFSETQ. CDR3 DNA: TGCGCCAGCAGCTACACAGGGGCCGGCACCGGGGAGCGGTTTTTT. It translates to CASSYTGAGTGERFF. The full variable domain, with the rest looked up from reference TRBV5-1 and TRBJ2-2, is KAGVTQTPRYLIKTRGQQVTLSCSPISGHRSVSWYQQTPGQGLQFLFEYFSETQRNKGNFPGRFSGRQFSNSRSEMNVSTLELGDSALYLCASSYTGAGTGERFFGEGSRLTVL.

The chain is built from TRBV5-5 and TRBJ1-2; D unresolved. Trimming cost V 4 bases and J 10 bases, with 20 bases left between them. The CDR3 has 14 amino acids. Germline CDR1 is SGHKS and CDR2 is YYEKEE (reference sequence). The CDR3 DNA reads as TGTGCCAGCAGCAGGACGGTCCTACCTTATCACTACACCTTC. This gives the protein CASSRTVLPYHYTF.

V is TRBV4-1 and J is TRBJ1-4, with 10 bases that match TRBD1. The CDR3 is 18 residues long. The J segment lost 8 bases and the V segment lost 3 bases, leaving 15 bases of the junction unmatched. From germline, CDR1 is MGHRA and CDR2 YSYEKL. The CDR3 sequence: CASSHTFDSTGGEEKLFF. The CDR3 DNA is TGCGCCAGCAGCCACACCTTCGATTCGACAGGGGGCGAGGAAAAACTGTTTTTT.

The rearrangement joins TRBV3-1 to TRBJ2-5; TRBD1 aligns across 8 bases. Germline CDR1 LGHDT, CDR2 YNNKEL (reference sequence). J lost 1 base, V lost 1 base, and 2 bases had no gene match. The CDR3 consists of 15 residues. Here the CDR3 reads CASSQGRGPQETQYF. DNA for the CDR3: TGTGCCAGCAGCCAAGGCAGGGGGCCCCAAGAGACCCAGTACTTC.

In its sample, this clonotype was seen many times. The rearrangement links TRBV11-2 to TRBJ2-1; D is unclear. The CDR3 runs to 13 residues. Trimming cost V 1 base and J 5 bases, with 6 bases left between them. Per the germline V gene, CDR1 is SGHAT and CDR2 is FQNNGV. As DNA, the CDR3 is TGTGCCAGCAGCTTAGGACCCAACAATGAGCAGTTCTTC. Encoded protein: CASSLGPNNEQFF.

The V call is TRBV7-9, the J call TRBJ1-1, with 7 bases aligning to TRBD1. The CDR3 loop spans 12 amino acids. With 5 bases clipped from V and 11 bases from J, the junction kept 8 bases outside the gene matches. Germline assignment: CDR1 SEHNR and CDR2 FQNEAQ (reference sequence). CDR3 sequence reads: CASSEDRPGAFF. The CDR3 DNA reads TGTGCCAGCAGCGAGGACAGGCCGGGGGCTTTCTTT.

Remarks on this clonotype: A read error may explain this, as a much larger clone is one base away. The J gene is TRBJ1-5, the V gene TRBV20-1; D is perhaps TRBD1 (5 bases). Trimming took off 5 bases at V and 6 bases at J, with 23 bases between the two ends. The germline CDR1 and CDR2 sequences are DFQATT and SNEGSKA (reference sequence). The CDR3 loop spans 16 amino acids. The CDR3 spells CSAQPRDFNARQPQHF. CDR3 nucleotide sequence: TGCAGTGCTCAACCGAGGGACTTCAACGCCCGTCAGCCCCAGCATTTT.